This is a list of T cell receptor beta chains from one sample in a study of T cell responses to AZD1222 COVID-19 vaccine. The data were produced by immunoSEQ multiplex PCR, yet TCRdb's version contains in-frame clones alone and is incomplete. Altogether approximately 120,000 clones are present, 80% to 90% being singletons, with the ten largest covering 4.2%. The sequenced sample was peripheral blood, obtained on day 0 of AZD1222 vaccination. These receptors were obtained from an adult in good health. Both conserved end residues are part of each CDR3. A D gene is named only where the DNA matches it firmly. Size values are once, few and many counts, or a class for expanded clones, and some rows have none.

abundance: .
j_gene: TRBJ2-7
d_gene: .
v_gene: TRBV3-1/TRBV3-2
len: 13
CDR3nt: TGTGCCAGCACCCCCGGACAGTCCTACGAGCAGTACTTC
CDR3aa: CASTPGQSYEQYF

abundance: .
j_gene: TRBJ1-1
d_gene: .
v_gene: TRBV30
len: 14
CDR3nt: TGTGCCTGGAGTGTAGACTGGGGGCCCACTGAAGCTTTCTTT
CDR3aa: CAWSVDWGPTEAFF

abundance: .
j_gene: TRBJ1-6
d_gene: TRBD1
v_gene: TRBV5-8
len: 15
CDR3nt: TGTGCCAGCAGCTTGAGCAGGGGGCTATTGTCACCCCTCCACTTT
CDR3aa: CASSLSRGLLSPLHF

abundance: .
j_gene: TRBJ2-5
d_gene: TRBD2
v_gene: TRBV2
len: 15
CDR3nt: TGTGCCAGCAGTGAAGGTCTAGCGGGAGAGGTGACCCAGTACTTC
CDR3aa: CASSEGLAGEVTQYF

abundance: .
j_gene: TRBJ2-2
d_gene: .
v_gene: TRBV30
len: 15
CDR3nt: TGTGCCTGGCCCCGGAGGGGCGATGGGTCCGGGGAGCTGTTTTTT
CDR3aa: CAWPRRGDGSGELFF

abundance: .
j_gene: TRBJ1-4
d_gene: .
v_gene: TRBV9
len: 13
CDR3nt: TGTGCCAGCAGCGTTACAGGAGATGAAAAACTGTTTTTT
CDR3aa: CASSVTGDEKLFF

abundance: once
j_gene: TRBJ1-1
d_gene: .
v_gene: TRBV7-9
len: 14
CDR3nt: TGTGCCAGCAGCTCCCGAGAACGAAGCACTGAAGCTTTCTTT
CDR3aa: CASSSRERSTEAFF

abundance: .
j_gene: TRBJ2-3
d_gene: .
v_gene: TRBV28
len: 16
CDR3nt: TGTGCCAGCAGTCATAGGGGGGGCCCTAGCACAGATACGCAGTATTTT
CDR3aa: CASSHRGGPSTDTQYF

abundance: .
j_gene: TRBJ2-7
d_gene: TRBD1
v_gene: TRBV7-2
len: 12
CDR3nt: TGTGCCAGCAGCTTTACGGACAGGGACCGGTACTTC
CDR3aa: CASSFTDRDRYF

abundance: .
j_gene: TRBJ1-6
d_gene: .
v_gene: TRBV20-1
len: 14
CDR3nt: TGCAGTGCTAGTGATCACAGGGTGGGTTCACCCCTCCACTTT
CDR3aa: CSASDHRVGSPLHF

abundance: .
j_gene: TRBJ2-7
d_gene: .
v_gene: TRBV9
len: 15
CDR3nt: TGTGCCAGCAGTCCACGGATGGGATCCCGCCACGAGCAGTACTTC
CDR3aa: CASSPRMGSRHEQYF

abundance: .
j_gene: TRBJ2-5
d_gene: .
v_gene: TRBV5-1
len: 12
CDR3nt: TGCGCCAGCAGGCTGGACACAGAGACCCAGTACTTC
CDR3aa: CASRLDTETQYF

abundance: .
j_gene: TRBJ1-5
d_gene: .
v_gene: TRBV28
len: 17
CDR3nt: TGTGCCAGCAGTCCAAACCTAGACAGGATCAAGGATCAGCCCCAGCATTTT
CDR3aa: CASSPNLDRIKDQPQHF

abundance: .
j_gene: TRBJ1-1
d_gene: .
v_gene: TRBV19
len: 16
CDR3nt: TGTGCCAGTAGTCACCGCCCCACCCGACTAAACACTGAAGCTTTCTTT
CDR3aa: CASSHRPTRLNTEAFF

abundance: .
j_gene: TRBJ1-3
d_gene: .
v_gene: TRBV28
len: 12
CDR3nt: TGTGCCAGCAGTTTACTGGGAAACACCATATATTTT
CDR3aa: CASSLLGNTIYF

abundance: .
j_gene: TRBJ1-1
d_gene: TRBD1
v_gene: TRBV6-2/TRBV6-3
len: 15
CDR3nt: TGTGCCAGCAGTTTCCTATTAGACAGGGGAACTGAAGCTTTCTTT
CDR3aa: CASSFLLDRGTEAFF

abundance: .
j_gene: TRBJ1-3
d_gene: .
v_gene: TRBV15
len: 15
CDR3nt: TGTGCCACCAGCAGGGAGGTCCTCTCTGGAAACACCATATATTTT
CDR3aa: CATSREVLSGNTIYF

abundance: .
j_gene: TRBJ1-4
d_gene: TRBD1
v_gene: TRBV28
len: 17
CDR3nt: TGTGCCAGCCGAACCGGGACAGGGGGCGAAATGGGAGAAAAACTGTTTTTT
CDR3aa: CASRTGTGGEMGEKLFF

abundance: .
j_gene: TRBJ2-7
d_gene: TRBD1
v_gene: TRBV5-1
len: 14
CDR3nt: TGCGCCAGCAGCTTGGGACAGGGATTCTACGAGCAGTACTTC
CDR3aa: CASSLGQGFYEQYF

abundance: once
j_gene: TRBJ2-2
d_gene: .
v_gene: TRBV4-3
len: 14
CDR3nt: TGCGCCAGCAGCCAAGGGCGTTTCACCGGGGAGCTGTTTTTT
CDR3aa: CASSQGRFTGELFF

abundance: .
j_gene: TRBJ1-3
d_gene: .
v_gene: TRBV18
len: 15
CDR3nt: TGTGCCAGCTCACCACCTACAGGGAATGGAAACACCATATATTTT
CDR3aa: CASSPPTGNGNTIYF

abundance: .
j_gene: TRBJ2-3
d_gene: .
v_gene: TRBV10-1
len: 16
CDR3nt: TGCGCCAGCAGTGAGCGGCGACTGGGCGATGTAGATACGCAGTATTTT
CDR3aa: CASSERRLGDVDTQYF

abundance: .
j_gene: TRBJ1-3
d_gene: TRBD1
v_gene: TRBV28
len: 15
CDR3nt: TGTGCCAGCAGTTTAGGGGACAGGGGGCGAAACACCATATATTTT
CDR3aa: CASSLGDRGRNTIYF

abundance: .
j_gene: TRBJ2-7
d_gene: TRBD1
v_gene: TRBV7-2
len: 15
CDR3nt: TGTGCCAGCAGCTCCGGACCGGGACAGGGCTACGAGCAGTACTTC
CDR3aa: CASSSGPGQGYEQYF